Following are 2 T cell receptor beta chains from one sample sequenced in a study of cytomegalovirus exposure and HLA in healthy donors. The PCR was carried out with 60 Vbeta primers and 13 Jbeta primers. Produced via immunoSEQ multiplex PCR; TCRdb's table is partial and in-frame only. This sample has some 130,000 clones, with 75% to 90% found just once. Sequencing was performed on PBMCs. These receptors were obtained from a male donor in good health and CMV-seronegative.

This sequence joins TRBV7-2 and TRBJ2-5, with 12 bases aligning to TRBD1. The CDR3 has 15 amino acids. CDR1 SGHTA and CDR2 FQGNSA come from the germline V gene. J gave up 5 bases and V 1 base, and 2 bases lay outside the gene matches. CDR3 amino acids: CASSLGDRGRETQYF. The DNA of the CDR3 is TGTGCCAGCAGCTTAGGGGACAGGGGGCGCGAGACCCAGTACTTC.

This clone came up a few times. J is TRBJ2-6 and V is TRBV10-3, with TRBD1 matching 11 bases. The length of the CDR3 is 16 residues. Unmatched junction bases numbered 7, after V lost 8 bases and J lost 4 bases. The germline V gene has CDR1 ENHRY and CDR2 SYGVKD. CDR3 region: CAIGGQGVSGANVLTF. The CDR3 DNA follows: TGTGCCATCGGGGGACAGGGGGTTTCCGGGGCCAACGTCCTGACTTTC.